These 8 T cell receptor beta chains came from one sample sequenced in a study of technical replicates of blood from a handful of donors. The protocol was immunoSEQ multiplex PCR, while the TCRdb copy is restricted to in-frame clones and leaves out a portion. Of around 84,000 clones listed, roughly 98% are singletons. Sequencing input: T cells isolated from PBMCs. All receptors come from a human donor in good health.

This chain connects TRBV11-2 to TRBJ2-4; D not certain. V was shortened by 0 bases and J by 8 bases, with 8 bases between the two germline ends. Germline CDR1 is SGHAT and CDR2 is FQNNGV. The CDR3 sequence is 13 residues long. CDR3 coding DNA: TGTGCCAGCAGCTTAGACGAGATGGACATTCAGTACTTC. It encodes CASSLDEMDIQYF. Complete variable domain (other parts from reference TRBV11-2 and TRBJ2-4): EAGVAQSPRYKIIEKRQSVAFWCNPISGHATLYWYQQILGQGPKLLIQFQNNGVVDDSQLPKDRFSAERLKGVDSTLKIQPAKLEDSAVYLCASSLDEMDIQYFGAGTRLSVL.

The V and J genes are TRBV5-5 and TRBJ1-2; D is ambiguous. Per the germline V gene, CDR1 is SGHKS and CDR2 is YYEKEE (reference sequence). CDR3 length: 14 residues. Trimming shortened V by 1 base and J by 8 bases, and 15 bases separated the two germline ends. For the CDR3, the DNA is TGTGCCAGCAGCTTGTTGGGGAGCTACGGAGGCTACACCTTC. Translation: CASSLLGSYGGYTF.

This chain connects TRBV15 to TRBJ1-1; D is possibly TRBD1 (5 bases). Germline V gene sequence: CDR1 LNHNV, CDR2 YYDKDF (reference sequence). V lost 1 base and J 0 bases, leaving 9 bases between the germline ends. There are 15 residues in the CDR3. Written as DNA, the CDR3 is TGTGCCACCAGCAGAGCGACAGTAATGAACACTGAAGCTTTCTTT. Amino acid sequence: CATSRATVMNTEAFF.

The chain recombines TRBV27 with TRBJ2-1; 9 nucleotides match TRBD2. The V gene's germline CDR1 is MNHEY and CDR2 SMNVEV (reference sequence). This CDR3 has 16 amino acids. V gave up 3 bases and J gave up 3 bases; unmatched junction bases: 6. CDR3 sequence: CASSFGGRVGYNEQFF. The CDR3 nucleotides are TGTGCCAGCAGTTTTGGCGGGAGGGTCGGCTACAATGAGCAGTTCTTC.

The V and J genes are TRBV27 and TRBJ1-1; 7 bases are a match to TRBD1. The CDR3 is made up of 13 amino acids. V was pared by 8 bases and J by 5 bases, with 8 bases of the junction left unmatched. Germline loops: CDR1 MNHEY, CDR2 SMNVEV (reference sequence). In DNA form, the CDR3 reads TGTGCCAGCTCTGTATCAGGGGGTACTGAAGCTTTCTTT. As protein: CASSVSGGTEAFF.

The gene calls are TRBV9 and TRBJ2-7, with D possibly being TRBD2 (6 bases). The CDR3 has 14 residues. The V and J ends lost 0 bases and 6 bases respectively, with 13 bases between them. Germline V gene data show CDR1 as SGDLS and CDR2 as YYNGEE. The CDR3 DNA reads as TGTGCCAGCAGCGTAGGGGGGGACCGGGTCGAGCAGTACTTC. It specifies CASSVGGDRVEQYF.

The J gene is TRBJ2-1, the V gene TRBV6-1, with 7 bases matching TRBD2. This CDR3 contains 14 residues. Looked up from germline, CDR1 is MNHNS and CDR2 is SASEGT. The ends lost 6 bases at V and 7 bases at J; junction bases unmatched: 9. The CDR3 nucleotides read TGTGCCAGCAGAGGGAGGGCCGGAACGAATGAGCAGTTCTTC. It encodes CASRGRAGTNEQFF.

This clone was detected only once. The CDR3 is CASSLVQPRSYNEQFF. The CDR3 region has the DNA TGTGCCAGCAGCTTAGTTCAACCGCGGTCCTACAATGAGCAGTTCTTC. The J gene is TRBJ2-1, the V gene TRBV7-6; D is ambiguous. Trimming removed 1 base at V and 1 base at J, with 11 bases between. The CDR3 contains 16 residues. In germline, CDR1 is SGHVS, CDR2 FNYEAQ.